This TCR beta chain was identified during a study of blood T cell repertoires in COVID-19 (dated by TCRdb to 2020 to 2022). Background for the entire study: The collaborator samples originated in the United States, Italy and Spain and spanned the acute and convalescent phases of COVID-19. Where available, HLA class I and class II types were obtained from metadata supplied by the sample provider rather than from assay-based typing. A freely available public database, intended as a resource for researchers studying the immune response to SARS-CoV-2, is where the repertoires were released. Nearly every sample came with metadata listing a de-identified subject ID, COVID-19 status, age in years and sex. The prospective study material was composed of cDNA or gDNA derived from T cells, B-cell-depleted T cells, or PBMCs. Samples were obtained from the ongoing ImmuneRACE study (first 160 participants) and from over 1,000 subjects provided by 6 global collaborators. The dataset comprised deeply sampled blood TCRbeta repertoires from subjects exposed to, actively infected with, or recovered from COVID-19. Overall study results and their limits: The amount of clinical and demographic metadata varied by source and participant and was provided uncurated.

In the germline V gene (reference sequence), CDR1 corresponds to LNHDA and CDR2 to SQIVND. Trimming at the junction amounts to 0 bases on V and 1 base on J, and the germline ends lie 7 bases apart. CDR3 length: 15 amino acids, cysteine to phenylalanine. The entry retains the CDR3 DNA only, 45 bases that are in frame from base 1. TCRbeta CDR3 regions were amplified from genomic DNA using the immunoSEQ Assay, a bias-controlled multiplex PCR. The original pipeline was this. Nucleated cell counts per sample were estimated from amplification of reference gene primers within the assay. Sequence reads were collapsed and filtered to measure the absolute abundance of every unique TCRbeta CDR3 rearrangement. For each sample, productive Simpson clonality was calculated by taking the square root of Simpson's diversity index across productive rearrangements. TCRdb retrieved this table from immuneACCESS and kept in-frame rearrangements only. Not all clones are present; in checked studies, unresolved V genes account for under half, and no reason is known for the remainder. Clonal size and the V and J genes are those of that table, whereas D and trimming came from the DNA. Across this sample there are about 370,000 clones, with roughly 90% seen only once. Around 3% of the sample is in the top ten clones.

In Seattle, one collaborating source enrolled patients while the infection was active and tracked those patients longitudinally over the course of disease. The collaborating institutions used their own protocols to collect whole blood in K2EDTA tubes. Collaborator samples were shipped for TCRbeta analysis as frozen whole blood, isolated PBMCs, or DNA extracted from either sample type. Comment on this clone: The antigen it recognizes is unknown. Per-base quality was not reported, and no clone a single base away is much larger than it.

The rearrangement combines TRBV19 with TRBJ1-5; 6 matching bases give a weak D call of TRBD1. The receptor comes from a woman between 25 and 40 years old with COVID-19, enrolled during active disease. Sequenced material: peripheral blood. The base sequence is TGTGCCAGTAGTATAGACGGACAGAGCAATCAGCCCCAGCATTTT. Its translation reads: CASSIDGQSNQPQHF.